These 15 T cell receptor beta chains originate from one sample sequenced in a study of T cells in localized non-small cell lung cancer. Some clones are missing from TCRdb's copy, which holds only in-frame ones; the method was immunoSEQ multiplex PCR. The sample contains about 76,000 clones, roughly 83% of which appear only once. Specimen: peripheral blood, collected before any cancer treatment. Source of these receptors: a female donor at least 60 years old with stage I lung adenocarcinoma.

The chain links TRBV18 to TRBJ1-3; D is uncertain. The CDR3 has 15 amino acids. Germline V gene data show CDR1 as KGHSH and CDR2 as LQKENI. V was trimmed by 0 bases and J by 0 bases, leaving 6 bases between them. CDR3 coding DNA: TGTGCCAGCTCACCACCATCGTACTCTGGAAACACCATATATTTT. Translated, it gives CASSPPSYSGNTIYF.

In the case of this clone: This CDR3 is also generated by other DNA sequences in the sample. The chain recombines TRBV18 with TRBJ1-5, with 7 bases identical to TRBD1. The germline gives CDR1 KGHSH, CDR2 LQKENI. CDR3 length equals 15 residues. The trim removed 1 base at V and 2 bases at J, leaving 2 bases unmatched. The CDR3 DNA reads as TGTGCCAGCTCACCACGAGACAGGGGCAATCAGCCCCAGCATTTT. Amino acids: CASSPRDRGNQPQHF. Variable domain in full (rest from reference TRBV18 and TRBJ1-5): NAGVMQNPRHLVRRRGQEARLRCSPMKGHSHVYWYRQLPEEGLKFMVYLQKENIIDESGMPKERFSAEFPKEGPSILRIQQVVRGDSAAYFCASSPRDRGNQPQHFGDGTRLSIL.

The genes are TRBV6-1 and TRBJ1-1; the D is unclear. V was cut by 6 bases and J by 4 bases, with 15 bases left in between. CDR3 length: 14 amino acids. Per the germline V gene, CDR1 is MNHNS and CDR2 is SASEGT. This CDR3 reads CASRTYGSVTEAFF. The CDR3, as DNA: TGTGCCAGCAGAACATACGGGTCGGTCACTGAAGCTTTCTTT.

This chain joins TRBV11-2 and TRBJ1-1, with D unresolved. From germline, CDR1 is SGHAT and CDR2 FQNNGV. This CDR3 spans 13 amino acids. The V end lost 5 bases, the J end lost 4 bases, and 11 bases lay between the germline ends. CDR3 in DNA: TGTGCCAGCAGCACCGGACTGATCACTGAAGCTTTCTTT. Translated: CASSTGLITEAFF.

The chain carries TRBV19 and TRBJ2-1; D call uncertain. The germline V and J ends were trimmed by 2 bases and 10 bases, with 12 bases remaining between them. Per the germline V gene, CDR1 is LNHDA and CDR2 is SQIVND (reference sequence). This CDR3 region has 13 residues. The CDR3 spells CASSISPFSEQFF. The CDR3, as DNA: TGTGCCAGTAGTATAAGCCCCTTTTCGGAGCAGTTCTTC.

V is TRBV5-1 and J is TRBJ2-7, with TRBD1 identical over 8 bases. The CDR3 runs to 15 residues. Per germline, CDR1 SGHRS and CDR2 YFSETQ. Germline trimming cut 4 bases from V and 7 bases from J; bases unmatched to any gene: 13. The CDR3 region has the DNA TGCGCCAGCAGCGCAATGACAGGGGACGGACGAGAGCAGTACTTC. The encoded protein is CASSAMTGDGREQYF.

The rearrangement uses TRBV18 and TRBJ2-5; D uncertain. Trimming left V 3 bases short and J 4 bases short, with 12 bases between. The CDR3 is 14 amino acids. The V gene's germline CDR1 is KGHSH and CDR2 LQKENI. The CDR3 is CASSPWQFVETQYF. The DNA of the CDR3 is TGTGCCAGCTCACCGTGGCAGTTCGTAGAGACCCAGTACTTC.

The chain has TRBV19 and TRBJ2-3, with a possible D match to TRBD2 (7 bases). V lost 8 bases to trimming and J lost 2 bases, with 20 bases between them. This CDR3 region has 16 residues. Germline V gives CDR1 LNHDA, CDR2 SQIVND (reference sequence). The CDR3 protein is CASRKAQGRDTDTQYF. As DNA, the CDR3 is TGTGCCAGTCGCAAGGCTCAGGGGAGGGACACAGATACGCAGTATTTT.

V usage is TRBV7-2 and J usage is TRBJ2-7; 10 bases are a match to TRBD1. V was pared by 1 base and J by 4 bases, with 7 bases of the junction left unmatched. Germline V CDR1 and CDR2: SGHTA, FQGNSA. The CDR3 is 16 residues long. In nucleotides, the CDR3 is TGTGCCAGCAGCTTAGGGGGGACAGGGGTTAGATACGAGCAGTACTTC. Protein sequence: CASSLGGTGVRYEQYF.

The chain links TRBV5-1 to TRBJ2-3; a weak D match, TRBD2 (6 bases). CDR1 SGHRS and CDR2 YFSETQ come from the germline V gene. Trimming took 0 bases from V and 4 from J, leaving 9 bases between them. The CDR3 extends over 14 amino acids. The CDR3 protein is CASSLVPGADTQYF. The CDR3 bases are TGCGCCAGCAGCTTGGTTCCGGGGGCAGATACGCAGTATTTT.

The chain employs TRBV5-1 and TRBJ1-3; possibly TRBD1 for D (5 bases). Germline V gives CDR1 SGHRS, CDR2 YFSETQ. The V and J ends lost 2 bases and 2 bases respectively, with 8 bases between them. This CDR3 is built from 14 residues. The DNA of the CDR3 is TGCGCCAGCAGCTTTCAGGGTCCTGGAAACACCATATATTTT. Its translation is CASSFQGPGNTIYF. The variable domain in full, with the rest retrieved from reference TRBV5-1 and TRBJ1-3, is KAGVTQTPRYLIKTRGQQVTLSCSPISGHRSVSWYQQTPGQGLQFLFEYFSETQRNKGNFPGRFSGRQFSNSRSEMNVSTLELGDSALYLCASSFQGPGNTIYFGEGSWLTVV.

The chain carries TRBV7-9 and TRBJ2-3, with TRBD2 identical over 7 bases. J gave up 2 bases and V 4 bases, and 6 bases lay outside the gene matches. CDR3 length equals 15 residues. Germline CDR1 SEHNR, CDR2 FQNEAQ (reference sequence). The CDR3 bases are TGTGCCAGCAGCTACCTAGCGGCATTCACAGATACGCAGTATTTT. This gives the protein CASSYLAAFTDTQYF.

The V call is TRBV28, the J call TRBJ2-7; D gene ambiguous. The CDR3 loop spans 14 amino acids. Germline V gene sequence: CDR1 MDHEN, CDR2 SYDVKM. The ends were cut back, 7 bases at V and 2 bases at J, with 15 bases in the middle. The CDR3 DNA follows: TGTGCCAGCAACCTCGTGGGCGGTCCCTACGAGCAGTACTTC. Translating it yields CASNLVGGPYEQYF.

This chain connects TRBV6-1 to TRBJ2-1; D may be TRBD2 (5 bases). The V gene lost 6 bases and the J gene lost 0 bases, with 9 bases spanning the gap. Per the germline V gene, CDR1 is MNHNS and CDR2 is SASEGT. The CDR3 spans 14 residues. DNA for the CDR3: TGTGCCAGCAGACTAGGGAACTCCTACAATGAGCAGTTCTTC. This gives the protein CASRLGNSYNEQFF.

This clone was counted only a few times. The chain's CDR3 is CASSQEDRVGGYTF. Here the CDR3 DNA reads TGTGCCAGCAGCCAAGAAGACAGGGTAGGTGGCTACACCTTC. V and J are TRBV4-2 and TRBJ1-2; the match to TRBD1 covers 7 bases. CDR1 is LGHNA and CDR2 is YNFKEQ in the germline V gene. The junction had 5 bases not matched to a gene; V was cut back by 0 bases and J by 7 bases. The CDR3 runs to 14 residues.